This T cell receptor beta chain was identified during a study of blood T cells in healthy people across ages. CDR1 and CDR2 (germline): MNHEY, SVGEGT. This CDR3 is 15 amino acids long. The J segment lost 7 bases and the V segment lost 3 bases, leaving 11 bases of the junction unmatched. Alongside a J-beta primer mix, a sample-barcoded 5' primer served in a second PCR lasting roughly 7 to 12 cycles. Each cDNA molecule received a tag from a template-switch adaptor that had 12 random nucleotides. TCRdb recomputed calls from the 5' RACE reads with MiXCR, one row per CDR3 protein. Among over 1,500,000 distinct CDR3 sequences listed, roughly 52% were seen once. Ten milliliters of peripheral blood were drawn from each donor. At least 6 million PBMCs were isolated per sample. This clonotype was recorded a few times.

The material sequenced was blood. This TCR derives from a woman aged 35 to 49 in good health. J is TRBJ2-5 and V is TRBV6-2 or TRBV6-3, with 7 nucleotides matching TRBD1. CDR3 loop: CASSYGDSRRGTQYF. CDR3 nucleotides: TGTGCCAGCAGTTATGGGGACAGCCGTAGGGGGACCCAGTACTTC.